One and the same sample provided the 28 T cell receptor beta chains below, sequenced in a study of shared clonotypes between healthy human individuals. TCRdb keeps only in-frame clones here, not all; method: immunoSEQ multiplex PCR. This table holds roughly 640,000 clones, more than 95% found once. The sample taken for sequencing was naive CD4+ T cells sorted from blood. Specified subset: CD45RA+ positively selected. The origin of the receptors is a woman aged 25 to 39 in good health.

Only one count was recorded for this clone. The rearrangement links TRBV6-5 to TRBJ1-1; D is possibly TRBD1 (6 bases). Per germline, CDR1 MNHEY and CDR2 SVGAGI. The germline V and J ends were trimmed by 7 bases and 5 bases, with 14 bases remaining between them. This CDR3 is built from 13 residues. The CDR3 is CASNPGASTEAFF. CDR3 coding DNA: TGTGCCAGCAATCCGGGGGCGAGTACTGAAGCTTTCTTT.

The rearrangement uses TRBV6-6 and TRBJ1-4; 8 nucleotides align to TRBD1. Germline loops: CDR1 MNHNY, CDR2 SVGAGI (reference sequence). The CDR3 totals 14 residues. V was pared by 8 bases and J by 5 bases, with 7 bases of the junction left unmatched. The CDR3, as DNA: TGTGCCAGCGGAAGGACAGGGAACAATGAAAAACTGTTTTTT. Translated: CASGRTGNNEKLFF.

The rearrangement uses TRBV4-1 and TRBJ1-3, with D perhaps TRBD1 (5 bases). Germline V gene sequence: CDR1 MGHRA, CDR2 YSYEKL. The CDR3 consists of 17 residues. The V end was cut by 1 base, the J end by 0 bases, with 13 bases between. In DNA form, the CDR3 reads TGCGCCAGCAGCCAAGTATTCGGGGCCCTCTCTGGAAACACCATATATTTT. Translation gives CASSQVFGALSGNTIYF.

The chain recombines TRBV29-1 with TRBJ1-6; 12 bases are a match to TRBD1. The CDR3 contains 14 residues. CDR1 SQVTM and CDR2 ANQGSEA come from the germline V gene. Trimming removed 6 bases from V and 7 bases from J; junction bases left unmatched: 4. The CDR3 DNA reads as TGCAGCGTGGGGACAGGGGGCGCGAATTCACCCCTCCACTTT. Translation: CSVGTGGANSPLHF.

The genes are TRBV5-4 and TRBJ2-1; 7 nucleotides align to TRBD1. Germline CDR1 SGHNT, CDR2 YYREEE (reference sequence). This CDR3 spans 16 amino acids. The junction had 7 bases not matched to a gene; V was cut back by 4 bases and J by 0 bases. CDR3: CASSLTGALSYNEQFF. The DNA of the CDR3 is TGTGCCAGCAGCCTCACAGGGGCTCTCTCCTACAATGAGCAGTTCTTC.

The V and J genes are TRBV2 and TRBJ1-4; D is undetermined. The germline V gene has CDR1 SNHLY and CDR2 FYNNEI. Trimming took off 6 bases at V and 4 bases at J, with 12 bases between the two ends. CDR3 length equals 14 residues. For the CDR3, the DNA is TGTGCCAGCAGGGCTCAGGCCCGTAATGAAAAACTGTTTTTT. Protein: CASRAQARNEKLFF.

The chain uses TRBV29-1 and TRBJ2-7; the match to TRBD2 covers 11 bases. Germline CDR1 and CDR2: SQVTM and ANQGSEA. The CDR3 sequence is 18 residues long. Trimming at V came to 5 bases and at J to 4 bases, leaving 19 bases not matched to a gene. The CDR3 is CSVKGPNNVAGGLYEQYF. The CDR3 region has the DNA TGCAGCGTTAAGGGCCCTAATAATGTAGCGGGAGGGCTGTACGAGCAGTACTTC.

The chain recombines TRBV7-8 with TRBJ2-7, with D perhaps matching TRBD1 (6 bases). The CDR3 length is 16 residues. Trimming removed 0 bases from V and 0 bases from J, with 12 bases in between. Germline values: CDR1 SGHVS, CDR2 FQNEAQ. The DNA of the CDR3 is TGTGCCAGCAGCTTAGCGGACAGATTTTTCTCCTACGAGCAGTACTTC. This gives the protein CASSLADRFFSYEQYF.

J is TRBJ2-1 and V is TRBV2, with D unclear. This CDR3 spans 14 amino acids. Trimming pared 5 bases from V and 3 bases from J, leaving 11 bases between. The germline V gene has CDR1 SNHLY and CDR2 FYNNEI. The CDR3 region is CASSPAQVYNEQFF. The CDR3 bases are TGTGCCAGCAGTCCGGCGCAGGTCTACAATGAGCAGTTCTTC.

The chain links TRBV30 to TRBJ1-5; D uncertain. Germline CDR1 reads GTSNPN; CDR2 reads SVGIG (reference sequence). This CDR3 is 12 amino acids long. Trimming left V 2 bases short and J 1 base short, with 3 bases between. CDR3 amino acids: CAWSRSNQPQHF. CDR3 nucleotide sequence: TGTGCCTGGAGTAGGAGCAATCAGCCCCAGCATTTT.

This chain joins TRBV6-1 and TRBJ2-5, with D tentatively TRBD2 (5 bases). The CDR3 length is 15 residues. Germline V CDR1 and CDR2: MNHNS, SASEGT. Trimming shortened V by 4 bases and J by 4 bases, and 16 bases separated the two germline ends. CDR3 residues: CASSANSGPTETQYF. For the CDR3, the DNA is TGTGCCAGCAGTGCCAACAGCGGACCAACAGAGACCCAGTACTTC.

The chain has TRBV21-1 and TRBJ1-5. TRBV21-1 is a documented pseudogene. This CDR3 is built from 13 residues. CDR3 in DNA: TGTGCCAGCAGCAAGTGCGGGACACAGCCCCAGCATTTT. It is translated as CASSKCGTQPQHF.

The chain uses TRBV7-2 and TRBJ1-1; 8 bases map to TRBD1. The CDR3 is 14 amino acids. Per germline, CDR1 SGHTA and CDR2 FQGNSA. J gave up 3 bases and V 1 base, and 1 base lay outside the gene matches. The CDR3 DNA reads as TGTGCCAGCAGCTTAGTGACAGGGGACACTGAAGCTTTCTTT. Encoded protein: CASSLVTGDTEAFF. Filled out from reference TRBV7-2 and TRBJ1-1, the complete variable domain reads GAGVSQSPSNKVTEKGKDVELRCDPISGHTALYWYRQSLGQGLEFLIYFQGNSAPDKSGLPSDRFSAERTGGSVSTLTIQRTQQEDSAVYLCASSLVTGDTEAFFGQGTRLTVV.

On this clone itself: Distinct nucleotide sequences in the sample also encode this CDR3. The chain joins TRBV6-5 to TRBJ1-5; D call uncertain. Between the trimmed V and J ends, which lost 0 bases and 5 bases, there was a span of 8 bases. Germline-derived CDR1 and CDR2 are MNHEY and SVGAGI. The CDR3 loop spans 14 amino acids. CDR3 region: CASSYSRADQPQHF. CDR3 in DNA: TGTGCCAGCAGTTACTCGAGGGCGGATCAGCCCCAGCATTTT.

The chain employs TRBV7-7 and TRBJ2-5; D remains ambiguous. Trimming pared 0 bases from V and 3 bases from J, leaving 5 bases between. The CDR3 loop spans 13 amino acids. CDR1 and CDR2 from the germline V gene are SSHAT and FNYEAQ (reference sequence). The CDR3 is CASSLAVKETQYF. For the CDR3, the DNA is TGTGCCAGCAGCTTAGCTGTAAAAGAGACCCAGTACTTC.

The chain combines TRBV27 with TRBJ2-6; possibly TRBD1 for D (6 bases). This CDR3 is 15 amino acids long. V lost 6 bases to trimming and J lost 1 base, with 10 bases between them. Germline loops: CDR1 MNHEY, CDR2 SMNVEV (reference sequence). The CDR3 loop is CASRSTGSGANVLTF. The CDR3 DNA is TGTGCCAGCAGAAGTACAGGGTCTGGGGCCAACGTCCTGACTTTC.

On this clone: Different DNA sequences within this sample yield the same CDR3. V and J are TRBV2 and TRBJ2-7; D remains unclear. Trimming removed 1 base from V and 3 bases from J, with 1 base in between. CDR3 length equals 11 residues. Germline V lookup: CDR1 SNHLY, CDR2 FYNNEI. CDR3 residues: CASSEVYEQYF. CDR3 DNA sequence: TGTGCCAGCAGTGAAGTCTACGAGCAGTACTTC.

This clone showed up just once. The V gene is TRBV7-6, the J gene TRBJ1-1, with D tentatively TRBD1 (5 bases). Germline V lookup: CDR1 SGHVS, CDR2 FNYEAQ. The CDR3 contains 12 residues. The V gene lost 5 bases and the J gene lost 10 bases, with 14 bases spanning the gap. CDR3 amino acids: CASSRDGLRAFF. The CDR3 DNA is TGTGCCAGCAGCCGGGACGGCCTGAGAGCTTTCTTT.

The rearrangement joins TRBV5-1 to TRBJ2-7, with 7 bases fitting TRBD1. The J segment lost 6 bases and the V segment lost 4 bases, leaving 7 bases of the junction unmatched. The CDR3 has 13 residues. Germline V gene data show CDR1 as SGHRS and CDR2 as YFSETQ. CDR3 DNA sequence: TGCGCCAGCAGCACGAGACAGGGTGGCGAGCAGTACTTC. This translates into CASSTRQGGEQYF.

J is TRBJ2-7 and V is TRBV9; maybe TRBD2 (6 bases). CDR1 SGDLS and CDR2 YYNGEE come from the germline V gene. The V gene lost 0 bases and the J gene lost 0 bases, with 22 bases spanning the gap. CDR3 length equals 19 residues. For the CDR3, the DNA is TGTGCCAGCAGCGTAGATGTACGGCCCGGGACTGGGAGCTCCTACGAGCAGTACTTC. Its translation is CASSVDVRPGTGSSYEQYF.

The V call is TRBV7-8, the J call TRBJ2-1; TRBD2 matches at 9 bases. This CDR3 contains 21 residues. Trimming removed 1 base from V and 7 bases from J; junction bases left unmatched: 23. The V gene's germline CDR1 is SGHVS and CDR2 FQNEAQ. CDR3 amino acids: CASSLVRHPTHTSGPSNEQFF. CDR3 in DNA: TGTGCCAGCAGCTTAGTTCGTCACCCGACGCATACTAGCGGGCCATCTAATGAGCAGTTCTTC.

J is TRBJ2-7 and V is TRBV2; D ambiguous. CDR1 and CDR2 (germline): SNHLY, FYNNEI. The CDR3 contains 13 residues. V was pared by 6 bases and J by 4 bases, with 13 bases between. CDR3 residues: CASRGDMGYEQYF. DNA for the CDR3: TGTGCCAGCAGGGGCGATATGGGATACGAGCAGTACTTC.

This chain connects TRBV25-1 to TRBJ2-7, with D hard to call. CDR1 is MGHDK and CDR2 is SYGVNS in the germline V gene. The CDR3 runs to 13 residues. V dropped 3 bases and J dropped 4 bases, with 10 bases sitting between them. CDR3 sequence (DNA): TGTGCCAGCAGTGAGTTGTCCGGTTACGAGCAGTACTTC. Protein: CASSELSGYEQYF.

V and J are TRBV30 and TRBJ2-3, with TRBD2 matching 8 bases. This CDR3 is 13 amino acids long. Losses at the gene ends were 4 bases for V and 5 bases for J; bases not matched to a gene: 5. Looked up from germline, CDR1 is GTSNPN and CDR2 is SVGIG (reference sequence). CDR3 region: CAWKEAGVDTQYF. In DNA form, the CDR3 reads TGTGCCTGGAAAGAAGCGGGAGTAGATACGCAGTATTTT.

The chain carries TRBV5-1 and TRBJ2-3, with 7 positions matching TRBD2. Germline V CDR1 and CDR2: SGHRS, YFSETQ. The CDR3 totals 17 residues. V shed 0 bases, J shed 0 bases, and the junction held 7 bases outside the gene matches. In DNA form, the CDR3 reads TGCGCCAGCAGCTTGGCTGCTAGCGGCCCTAGCACAGATACGCAGTATTTT. Residues: CASSLAASGPSTDTQYF. The full variable domain, its missing parts supplied by reference TRBV5-1 and TRBJ2-3, is KAGVTQTPRYLIKTRGQQVTLSCSPISGHRSVSWYQQTPGQGLQFLFEYFSETQRNKGNFPGRFSGRQFSNSRSEMNVSTLELGDSALYLCASSLAASGPSTDTQYFGPGTRLTVL.

This clone was detected only once. CDR3 sequence (DNA): TGTGCCAGCAGCCAAGAGGCCGGGAGTGAGCAGTTCTTC. It is translated as CASSQEAGSEQFF. The rearrangement joins TRBV11-2 to TRBJ2-1, with D possibly TRBD2 on 6 matching bases. V was clipped by 5 bases and J by 9 bases, with 14 bases between them. Per germline, CDR1 SGHAT and CDR2 FQNNGV. The CDR3 runs to 13 residues.

V usage is TRBV19 and J usage is TRBJ1-2; 7 nucleotides agree with TRBD1. V dropped 4 bases and J dropped 6; count of bases not matched to a gene: 17. This CDR3 spans 17 amino acids. Germline values: CDR1 LNHDA, CDR2 SQIVND (reference sequence). DNA for the CDR3: TGTGCCAGTAGTAGTCGGGACAGATTCCGCCCTGTCGATGGCTACACCTTC. Encoded protein: CASSSRDRFRPVDGYTF.

The chain combines TRBV5-1 with TRBJ2-1; 8 bases align to TRBD1. Unmatched junction bases numbered 4, after V lost 4 bases and J lost 4 bases. This CDR3 is 14 amino acids long. Germline CDR1 is SGHRS and CDR2 is YFSETQ. The DNA for the CDR3 is TGCGCCAGCAGCCTATGGACAGGGTACAATGAGCAGTTCTTC. The encoded protein is CASSLWTGYNEQFF.